The entry that follows covers one TCR beta chain sequence. The antigen remains undetermined. An amount of RNA that ranged from roughly 0.45 to 1 ug was reverse transcribed with random hexamers. Amplification of TCR beta CDR3 used immunoSEQ multiplex PCR across 54 Vbeta and 13 Jbeta. TCRdb recomputed calls from the immunoSEQ multiplex PCR reads with MiXCR, one row per CDR3 protein. This repertoire shows around 130,000 distinct CDR3 sequences, 94% found once; its top ten account for about 0.098%. The V and J ends lost 3 bases and 7 bases respectively, with 4 bases between them. CDR3 length: 11 amino acids. The data are from a study of CD8 T cells in Susac syndrome. Healthy donors constituted the controls, which were matched for age and sex. Study findings and constraints: By the study's own acknowledgment, its TCR sequencing and HLA analysis included relatively few individuals.

The chain joins TRBV12-3 or TRBV12-4 to TRBJ2-1; D uncertain. The specimen sequenced was CD4+ T cells from PBMCs. The TCR originated in a human donor in good health. The CDR3 DNA follows: TGTGCCAGCAGTTTGATTAATGAGCAGTTCTTC. Translating gives CASSLINEQFF.